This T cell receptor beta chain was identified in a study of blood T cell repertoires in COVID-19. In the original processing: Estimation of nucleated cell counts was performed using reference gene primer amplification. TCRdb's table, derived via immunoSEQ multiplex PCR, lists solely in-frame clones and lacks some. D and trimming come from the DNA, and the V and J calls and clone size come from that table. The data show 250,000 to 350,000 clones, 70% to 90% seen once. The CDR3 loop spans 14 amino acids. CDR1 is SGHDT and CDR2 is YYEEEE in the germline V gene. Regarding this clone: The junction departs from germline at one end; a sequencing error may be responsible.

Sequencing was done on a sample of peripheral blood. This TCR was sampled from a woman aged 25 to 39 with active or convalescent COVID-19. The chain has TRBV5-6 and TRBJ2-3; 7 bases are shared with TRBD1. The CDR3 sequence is CASRLGQSTDTQYF. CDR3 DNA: TGTGCCAGCAGATTGGGACAGAGCACAGATACGCAGTATTTT.